The 21 T cell receptor beta chains reported below all come from one sample, sequenced in a study of blood T cells in healthy people across ages. Together with a sample-barcoded 5' primer, a J-beta primer mix was included in a second PCR lasting roughly 6 to 12 cycles. Using its own MiXCR run on the 5' RACE reads, TCRdb lists one record per CDR3 protein. Of hundreds of thousands of distinct CDR3 sequences in the sample, 52% are singletons; the top ten hold approximately 13%. Material: blood. The receptors derive from a woman aged 80 or over in good health.

This clonotype was counted ten times or more. This chain links TRBV5-1 with TRBJ2-5; D possibly corresponds to TRBD1 (6 bases). Between the trimmed V and J ends, which lost 4 bases and 2 bases, there was a span of 15 bases. There are 15 residues in the CDR3. Germline-derived CDR1 and CDR2 are SGHRS and YFSETQ. The CDR3 DNA reads TGCGCCAGCAGCCCGGGACATCCCGGTCAAGAGACCCAGTACTTC. Residues: CASSPGHPGQETQYF.

The chain is built from TRBV20-1 and TRBJ2-3, with 8 bases identical to TRBD2. With 3 bases clipped from V and 3 bases from J, the junction kept 11 bases outside the gene matches. CDR1 and CDR2 (germline): DFQATT, SNEGSKA (reference sequence). This CDR3 is built from 16 residues. The CDR3 region has the DNA TGCAGTGCTAGTCGGCGGGGGGCTAGTGGGACAGATACGCAGTATTTT. It is translated as CSASRRGASGTDTQYF.

This clonotype was seen many times. This chain links TRBV29-1 with TRBJ1-5; possible D gene TRBD1, 6 bases. Trimming pared 3 bases from V and 5 bases from J, leaving 14 bases between. Germline CDR1 SQVTM, CDR2 ANQGSEA. CDR3 length: 14 residues. CDR3 sequence (DNA): TGCAGCGTTGACGAGGGGGGAAGGGATCAGCCCCAGCATTTT. Protein product: CSVDEGGRDQPQHF.

This clonotype was seen many times. The chain combines TRBV6-6 with TRBJ2-3; no definite D call. This CDR3 is built from 14 residues. Germline V gene data show CDR1 as MNHNY and CDR2 as SVGAGI (reference sequence). Trimming shortened V by 6 bases and J by 0 bases, and 10 bases separated the two germline ends. The CDR3 DNA sequence: TGTGCCAGCAGCTACACGGACAGCACAGATACGCAGTATTTT. Its translation: CASSYTDSTDTQYF.

The V and J genes are TRBV6-1 and TRBJ2-4; D ambiguous. Gene TRBJ2-7 matches the end of the DNA better, so the J call may be wrong. The germline gives CDR1 MNHNS, CDR2 SASEGT. There are 15 residues in the CDR3. The CDR3 reads CASSEFTTSGYEQYF. The CDR3 nucleotides read TGTGCCAGCAGTGAATTCACCACTTCGGGCTACGAGCAGTACTTC.

This clonotype was recorded at least ten times. This chain connects TRBV3-1 to TRBJ2-4; TRBD1 or TRBD2 may be the D gene (6 bases each). Trimming pared 3 bases from V and 15 bases from J, leaving 15 bases between. From germline, CDR1 is LGHDT and CDR2 YNNKEL (reference sequence). The CDR3 consists of 12 residues. The CDR3 DNA is TGTGCCAGCAGCCACGGCAAGGGGGGATGGTACTTC. Translation: CASSHGKGGWYF.

The rearrangement joins TRBV29-1 to TRBJ2-1, with D possibly being TRBD2 (6 bases). Per germline, CDR1 SQVTM and CDR2 ANQGSEA. Trimming took 7 bases from V and 4 from J, leaving 17 bases between them. The CDR3 spans 14 residues. The CDR3 spells CSAAGTGGYNEQFF. In DNA form, the CDR3 reads TGCAGCGCCGCTGGGACTGGCGGGTACAATGAGCAGTTCTTC.

This clonotype was detected only a few times. A much larger clone sits a single nucleotide away, making a read error possible. The rearrangement joins TRBV12-3 or TRBV12-4 to TRBJ2-7, with 7 bases aligning to TRBD1. The CDR3 runs to 15 residues. Trimming took 5 bases from V and 4 from J; bases not matched to a gene: 11. For the CDR3, the DNA is TGTGCCAGCAGTCCACGAGGGACAGCTGGGTACGAGCAGTACTTC. This sequence encodes CASSPRGTAGYEQYF.

The chain carries TRBV28 and TRBJ1-2; 11 bases are a match to TRBD1. CDR1 and CDR2 (germline): MDHEN, SYDVKM. The CDR3 contains 15 residues. With 2 bases clipped from V and 7 bases from J, the junction kept 6 bases outside the gene matches. The CDR3 loop reads CASSLPDRGRIGYTF. The CDR3 coding sequence is TGTGCCAGCAGTTTACCGGACAGGGGGCGAATTGGCTACACCTTC.

The chain combines TRBV28 with TRBJ2-7, with no clear D. Per germline, CDR1 MDHEN and CDR2 SYDVKM. V was trimmed by 7 bases and J by 2 bases, leaving 18 bases between them. The CDR3 covers 15 residues. The CDR3 loop reads CASKGRSQRPYEQYF. CDR3 nucleotide sequence: TGTGCCAGCAAAGGCAGGTCCCAACGCCCCTACGAGCAGTACTTC. The full variable domain, in which reference TRBV28 and TRBJ2-7 provide the parts outside the CDR3, is DVKVTQSSRYLVKRTGEKVFLECVQDMDHENMFWYRQDPGLGLRLIYFSYDVKMKEKGDIPEGYSVSREKKERFSLILESASTNQTSMYLCASKGRSQRPYEQYFGPGTRLTVT.

Notes on this clonotype: A clone one base away is much larger, so this may be a read error. The J gene is TRBJ2-3, the V gene TRBV9; TRBD2 aligns across 7 bases. The CDR3 has 16 amino acids. The germline V gene has CDR1 SGDLS and CDR2 YYNGEE. The V segment lost 3 bases and the J segment 2 bases; nucleotides outside the gene matches: 9. This CDR3 is CASSEGEREATDTQYF. CDR3 sequence (DNA): TGTGCCAGCAGCGAAGGGGAACGGGAGGCCACAGATACGCAGTATTTT.

J is TRBJ1-2 and V is TRBV20-1; D unclear. The length of the CDR3 is 14 residues. Trimming removed 2 bases at V and 4 bases at J, with 14 bases between. Germline loops: CDR1 DFQATT, CDR2 SNEGSKA (reference sequence). The CDR3 DNA follows: TGCAGTGCTAGAATGGCAGAGCAGAGCTATGGCTACACCTTC. Amino acid sequence: CSARMAEQSYGYTF.

The chain employs TRBV6-2 or TRBV6-3 and TRBJ1-6; D gene unclear. Per germline, CDR1 MNHEY and CDR2 SVGEGT. The length of the CDR3 is 15 residues. With 6 bases removed from V and 4 bases from J, the gap between germline ends came to 13 bases. The CDR3 DNA sequence: TGTGCCAGCAGGGACGATACAGTATATAATTCACCCCTCCACTTT. It translates to CASRDDTVYNSPLHF.

This clonotype was seen ten or more times. The V and J genes are TRBV7-9 and TRBJ1-2; 7 bases line up with TRBD1. V lost 5 bases to trimming and J lost 13 bases; unmatched junction nucleotides: 10. The V gene's germline CDR1 is SEHNR and CDR2 FQNEAQ (reference sequence). The CDR3 length is 12 residues. CDR3 bases: TGTGCCAGCAGCCAAGGCAGACAGGGTAGCACCTTC. Its protein is CASSQGRQGSTF.

Comments on this clonotype: A clone one base away is much larger, so this may be a read error. The chain combines TRBV10-3 with TRBJ1-1, with no clear D. V lost 10 bases, J lost 0 bases, and 15 bases lay in between. The CDR3 extends over 14 amino acids. The germline V gene encodes CDR1 ENHRY and CDR2 SYGVKD. The CDR3 region is CATKGETLNTEAFF. CDR3 nucleotide sequence: TGTGCCACCAAGGGTGAGACCTTGAACACTGAAGCTTTCTTT.

The J gene is TRBJ2-2, the V gene TRBV28; TRBD2 matches at 8 bases. V shed 6 bases and J 5 bases; nucleotides not matched to a gene: 11. Germline CDR1 MDHEN, CDR2 SYDVKM. The CDR3 spans 16 residues. The CDR3 sequence: CASSPPSGPRTGELFF. DNA for the CDR3: TGTGCCAGCAGCCCCCCTAGCGGGCCCAGAACCGGGGAGCTGTTTTTT.

V usage is TRBV7-2 and J usage is TRBJ2-3, with 7 bases fitting TRBD1. Per germline, CDR1 SGHTA and CDR2 FQGNSA. V lost 5 bases and J lost 0; bases outside the gene matches: 8. This CDR3 has 16 amino acids. CDR3 protein: CASSIGTAKSTDTQYF. The CDR3 DNA follows: TGTGCCAGCAGCATAGGGACAGCAAAAAGCACAGATACGCAGTATTTT.

In this sample, this clonotype turned up many times. The chain uses TRBV11-2 and TRBJ2-1, with D unclear. The V gene's germline CDR1 is SGHAT and CDR2 FQNNGV. V gave up 5 bases and J gave up 14 bases, with 16 bases separating them. This CDR3 has 12 residues. CDR3 coding DNA: TGTGCCAGCAGCCTCCGTATAGGACGAAAGTTCTTC. As protein: CASSLRIGRKFF.

As for this clonotype: Possible read error: a much larger clone is one base away. This chain joins TRBV5-1 and TRBJ2-3; no firm D call. There are 12 residues in the CDR3. Germline assignment: CDR1 SGHRS and CDR2 YFSETQ. The CDR3 reads CASSLPAETQYF. The CDR3 DNA follows: TGCGCCAGCAGCTTGCCCGCAGAGACGCAGTATTTT.

Concerning this clonotype: A much larger clone is a single base away; this may be a read error. J is TRBJ2-7 and V is TRBV20-1, with 7 bases that match TRBD1. The closer fit of TRBJ2-5 to the DNA end suggests the J call may be wrong. In germline, CDR1 is DFQATT, CDR2 SNEGSKA (reference sequence). This CDR3 contains 14 residues. CDR3 region: CSALDRNGLKTQYF. CDR3 DNA: TGCAGTGCTTTGGACAGGAACGGCTTAAAGACCCAGTACTTC.

The rearrangement uses TRBV28 and TRBJ2-5; 11 nucleotides match TRBD2. Germline CDR1 reads MDHEN; CDR2 reads SYDVKM. The CDR3 has 15 amino acids. With V trimmed by 3 bases and J by 11 bases, 11 bases remained unmatched. The chain's CDR3 is CASSLIIAGGREQYF. The CDR3 region has the DNA TGTGCCAGCAGTTTGATTATAGCGGGAGGGCGGGAGCAGTACTTC.